This T cell receptor (beta chain) originates from a study of cytomegalovirus exposure and HLA in healthy donors. The donors gave bone marrow, and they were healthy. The V segment lost 3 bases and the J segment 1 base; nucleotides outside the gene matches: 7. The CDR3 has 16 residues. Germline CDR1 is KGHSH and CDR2 is LQKENI. Note on this clone: Its antigen is undetermined.

Whole-study results and caveats: Altogether, around 160 TCR beta chains were recorded as cytomegalovirus-associated. In a later analysis, V- and J-gene trimming of beta chains associated with a DCLRE1C missense variant, replicated independently.

The PCR used 60 Vbeta and 13 Jbeta primers. This table comes from immunoSEQ multiplex PCR, and its TCRdb copy is limited to in-frame clones, with some not included. This sample has about 200,000 clones, with over 75% found just once. The sequenced sample consisted of PBMCs. This clonotype originated in a woman in her forties or fifties in good health and CMV-seronegative. The genes are TRBV18 and TRBJ1-1; TRBD1 matches 8 bases. DNA for the CDR3: TGTGCCAGCTCACCGCAGCAGGGGGCGGCGAACACTGAAGCTTTCTTT. Encoded protein: CASSPQQGAANTEAFF.